These T cell receptor beta chains were read from a single sample in a study of CD8 T cells in Susac syndrome. TCRdb independently ran MiXCR on the immunoSEQ multiplex PCR reads; one entry per CDR3 protein. This repertoire shows a few hundred thousand distinct CDR3 sequences, around 95% found once; its top ten account for approximately 0.075%. Material for sequencing was CD4+ T cells from PBMCs. The receptor source for this set is a human donor with multiple sclerosis. Both conserved end residues are part of each CDR3. Fields, in order: J gene, V gene, CDR3 length, clone size, D gene, CDR3 protein, CDR3 DNA. A D gene is named only where the DNA matches it firmly. Clone size appears in some rows only: once, few, many, or a class for an expanded clone.

j_call: TRBJ2-1; v_call: TRBV11-2; cdr3_length: 11; clone_size: .; d_call: .; cdr3_aa: CASSPFGGQFF; cdr3_nt: TGTGCCAGCAGCCCCTTCGGAGGGCAGTTCTTC
j_call: TRBJ1-6; v_call: TRBV30; cdr3_length: 15; clone_size: .; d_call: .; cdr3_aa: CAWSALKVGDSPLHF; cdr3_nt: TGTGCCTGGAGCGCACTTAAAGTAGGGGATTCACCCCTCCACTTT
j_call: TRBJ1-1; v_call: TRBV3-1; cdr3_length: 13; clone_size: .; d_call: TRBD1; cdr3_aa: CASSRGQGTEAFF; cdr3_nt: TGTGCCAGCAGCCGCGGACAGGGCACTGAAGCTTTCTTT
j_call: TRBJ2-5; v_call: TRBV30; cdr3_length: 15; clone_size: .; d_call: TRBD2; cdr3_aa: CAWSILAGAGETQYF; cdr3_nt: TGTGCCTGGAGTATACTAGCGGGGGCCGGGGAGACCCAGTACTTC
j_call: TRBJ2-2; v_call: TRBV9; cdr3_length: 14; clone_size: .; d_call: .; cdr3_aa: CASSVTGDTGELFF; cdr3_nt: TGTGCCAGCAGCGTAACGGGGGACACCGGGGAGCTGTTTTTT
j_call: TRBJ2-1; v_call: TRBV5-4; cdr3_length: 17; clone_size: .; d_call: .; cdr3_aa: CASSLDLRSSSYNEQFF; cdr3_nt: TGTGCCAGCAGCTTGGATTTGCGCTCGAGCTCCTACAATGAGCAGTTCTTC
j_call: TRBJ2-1; v_call: TRBV20-1; cdr3_length: 13; clone_size: .; d_call: .; cdr3_aa: CSARRGANNEQFF; cdr3_nt: TGCAGTGCTAGGAGGGGCGCTAACAATGAGCAGTTCTTC
j_call: TRBJ2-1; v_call: TRBV20-1; cdr3_length: 16; clone_size: .; d_call: .; cdr3_aa: CSARGPGLESYNEQFF; cdr3_nt: TGCAGTGCTAGAGGACCGGGACTCGAGTCCTACAATGAGCAGTTCTTC
j_call: TRBJ2-5; v_call: TRBV9; cdr3_length: 15; clone_size: .; d_call: .; cdr3_aa: CASSPYGANLETQYF; cdr3_nt: TGTGCCAGCAGCCCGTACGGAGCTAACTTGGAGACCCAGTACTTC
j_call: TRBJ2-4; v_call: TRBV12-3/TRBV12-4; cdr3_length: 15; clone_size: .; d_call: TRBD2; cdr3_aa: CASRPPTGGANIQYF; cdr3_nt: TGTGCCAGCAGACCACCCACCGGGGGGGCAAACATTCAGTACTTC
j_call: TRBJ1-2; v_call: TRBV7-2; cdr3_length: 14; clone_size: .; d_call: .; cdr3_aa: CASSSLPANYGYTF; cdr3_nt: TGTGCCAGCAGCTCCCTTCCAGCTAACTATGGCTACACCTTC
j_call: TRBJ2-7; v_call: TRBV20-1; cdr3_length: 12; clone_size: .; d_call: .; cdr3_aa: CSAGPHSYEQYF; cdr3_nt: TGCAGTGCTGGGCCCCACAGCTACGAGCAGTACTTC
j_call: TRBJ2-1; v_call: TRBV2; cdr3_length: 14; clone_size: .; d_call: .; cdr3_aa: CASSSGPAINEQFF; cdr3_nt: TGTGCCAGCAGCTCGGGACCAGCGATAAATGAGCAGTTCTTC
j_call: TRBJ2-4; v_call: TRBV30; cdr3_length: 13; clone_size: .; d_call: .; cdr3_aa: CAWSQGPGNIQYF; cdr3_nt: TGTGCCTGGAGTCAGGGACCGGGGAACATTCAGTACTTC
j_call: TRBJ2-3; v_call: TRBV7-9; cdr3_length: 12; clone_size: .; d_call: .; cdr3_aa: CASSFDTGPQYF; cdr3_nt: TGTGCCAGCAGCTTTGATACGGGACCACAGTATTTT
j_call: TRBJ1-1; v_call: TRBV30; cdr3_length: 12; clone_size: .; d_call: .; cdr3_aa: CACRQEDTEAFF; cdr3_nt: TGTGCCTGTAGACAAGAGGACACTGAAGCTTTCTTT
j_call: TRBJ2-3; v_call: TRBV20-1; cdr3_length: 15; clone_size: .; d_call: TRBD1; cdr3_aa: CSARDHGRGLNTQYF; cdr3_nt: TGCAGTGCTAGAGACCACGGCAGGGGGCTTAATACGCAGTATTTT
j_call: TRBJ2-3; v_call: TRBV30; cdr3_length: 12; clone_size: .; d_call: .; cdr3_aa: CAWSESTDTQYF; cdr3_nt: TGTGCCTGGAGTGAGTCCACAGATACGCAGTATTTT
j_call: TRBJ1-1; v_call: TRBV10-3; cdr3_length: 15; clone_size: .; d_call: TRBD1; cdr3_aa: CAISYAGTGGTEAFF; cdr3_nt: TGTGCCATCAGTTACGCCGGGACAGGGGGAACTGAAGCTTTCTTT
j_call: TRBJ2-7; v_call: TRBV12-3/TRBV12-4; cdr3_length: 13; clone_size: .; d_call: .; cdr3_aa: CASSRGHTYEQYF; cdr3_nt: TGTGCCAGCAGCCGCGGACATACCTACGAGCAGTACTTC
j_call: TRBJ1-2; v_call: TRBV20-1; cdr3_length: 12; clone_size: few; d_call: TRBD1; cdr3_aa: CSAGQGDYGYTF; cdr3_nt: TGCAGTGCTGGACAGGGGGACTATGGCTACACCTTC
j_call: TRBJ1-2; v_call: TRBV3-1; cdr3_length: 16; clone_size: once; d_call: TRBD1; cdr3_aa: CASRPSGTGTAHGYTF; cdr3_nt: TGTGCCAGCAGACCCTCCGGGACAGGGACGGCGCATGGCTACACCTTC
j_call: TRBJ1-5; v_call: TRBV4-2; cdr3_length: 15; clone_size: .; d_call: .; cdr3_aa: CASSQEAAGNQPQHF; cdr3_nt: TGTGCCAGCAGCCAAGAGGCGGCGGGGAATCAGCCCCAGCATTTT
j_call: TRBJ2-2; v_call: TRBV30; cdr3_length: 11; clone_size: .; d_call: .; cdr3_aa: CAWLITGELFF; cdr3_nt: TGTGCCTGGTTAATTACCGGGGAGCTGTTTTTT
j_call: TRBJ2-1; v_call: TRBV19; cdr3_length: 15; clone_size: .; d_call: .; cdr3_aa: CASSLRLRGANEQFF; cdr3_nt: TGTGCCAGTAGTCTCCGACTCCGGGGGGCCAATGAGCAGTTCTTC
j_call: TRBJ2-5; v_call: TRBV20-1; cdr3_length: 14; clone_size: .; d_call: TRBD2; cdr3_aa: CSATMTSGGETQYF; cdr3_nt: TGCAGTGCTACTATGACTAGCGGGGGAGAGACCCAGTACTTC
j_call: TRBJ2-3; v_call: TRBV25-1; cdr3_length: 15; clone_size: .; d_call: .; cdr3_aa: CASSPFRGAVNTQYF; cdr3_nt: TGTGCCAGCAGCCCTTTTAGGGGCGCGGTGAATACGCAGTATTTT
j_call: TRBJ2-5; v_call: TRBV18; cdr3_length: 13; clone_size: .; d_call: .; cdr3_aa: CASSPRQQETQYF; cdr3_nt: TGTGCCAGCTCACCAAGGCAGCAAGAGACCCAGTACTTC
j_call: TRBJ2-7; v_call: TRBV7-9; cdr3_length: 12; clone_size: .; d_call: .; cdr3_aa: CASSLEGSGQYF; cdr3_nt: TGTGCCAGCAGCTTAGAAGGGTCCGGGCAGTACTTC
j_call: TRBJ2-5; v_call: TRBV10-3; cdr3_length: 14; clone_size: .; d_call: TRBD1; cdr3_aa: CASTPGQVQETQYF; cdr3_nt: TGTGCCAGCACTCCGGGACAGGTGCAAGAGACCCAGTACTTC
j_call: TRBJ2-1; v_call: TRBV29-1; cdr3_length: 13; clone_size: .; d_call: TRBD2; cdr3_aa: CSVEAGGGNEQFF; cdr3_nt: TGCAGCGTTGAGGCGGGGGGGGGCAATGAGCAGTTCTTC
j_call: TRBJ2-5; v_call: TRBV5-1; cdr3_length: 14; clone_size: .; d_call: TRBD1; cdr3_aa: CASSVLGGAETQYF; cdr3_nt: TGCGCCAGCAGCGTGCTAGGGGGCGCGGAGACCCAGTACTTC
j_call: TRBJ1-1; v_call: TRBV14; cdr3_length: 13; clone_size: .; d_call: .; cdr3_aa: CASQGLWNTEAFF; cdr3_nt: TGTGCCAGCCAAGGACTCTGGAACACTGAAGCTTTCTTT
j_call: TRBJ1-6; v_call: TRBV6-2/TRBV6-3; cdr3_length: 14; clone_size: .; d_call: TRBD1; cdr3_aa: CASSWGQGVSPLHF; cdr3_nt: TGTGCCAGCAGTTGGGGACAGGGGGTTTCACCCCTCCACTTT
j_call: TRBJ2-5; v_call: TRBV6-5; cdr3_length: 12; clone_size: .; d_call: .; cdr3_aa: CASSSPLGTQYF; cdr3_nt: TGTGCCAGCAGTTCCCCTCTGGGGACCCAGTACTTC
j_call: TRBJ2-7; v_call: TRBV29-1; cdr3_length: 14; clone_size: few; d_call: .; cdr3_aa: CSVVEGRVAREQYF; cdr3_nt: TGCAGCGTTGTGGAGGGCAGGGTGGCGCGCGAGCAGTACTTC